Presented here are 8 T cell receptor beta chains from one specimen sequenced in a study of Ad26.COV2.S vaccination and SARS-CoV-2 variants. The protocol was immunoSEQ multiplex PCR, while the TCRdb copy is restricted to in-frame clones and leaves out a portion. Among tens of thousands of clones, roughly 84% were seen once, and the ten largest hold less than 60%. The sample here was peripheral blood, taken after recovery from COVID-19. These receptors were collected from a human donor who had recovered from COVID-19.

The rearrangement uses TRBV5-1 and TRBJ2-3, with D perhaps TRBD2 (5 bases). The CDR3 is 15 amino acids. V gave up 0 bases and J gave up 5 bases, with 13 bases separating them. Per germline, CDR1 SGHRS and CDR2 YFSETQ. CDR3 coding DNA: TGCGCCAGCAGCTTGGCCGGAATCAGCGGAGATACGCAGTATTTT. This encodes CASSLAGISGDTQYF.

The chain joins TRBV5-5 to TRBJ1-1; perhaps TRBD1 as D (5 bases). Germline CDR1 SGHKS, CDR2 YYEKEE (reference sequence). V dropped 0 bases and J dropped 5 bases, with 14 bases sitting between them. This CDR3 has 15 amino acids. DNA for the CDR3: TGTGCCAGCAGCTTGGGAGGGAGGGGAGGGACTGAAGCTTTCTTT. Protein product: CASSLGGRGGTEAFF.

This sequence joins TRBV2 and TRBJ2-5, with 8 bases that match TRBD1. Germline assignment: CDR1 SNHLY and CDR2 FYNNEI. V shed 5 bases, J shed 4 bases, and the junction held 3 bases outside the gene matches. CDR3 length equals 13 residues. CDR3 in DNA: TGTGCCAGCAGTACGGGGACAGGAGAGACCCAGTACTTC. Protein product: CASSTGTGETQYF.

The chain uses TRBV11-2 and TRBJ1-3; D not certain. CDR1 is SGHAT and CDR2 is FQNNGV in the germline V gene. This CDR3 has 11 residues. Trimming took 3 bases from V and 8 from J, leaving 5 bases between them. DNA for the CDR3: TGTGCCAGCAGCTTTAGAGACACCATATATTTT. Protein product: CASSFRDTIYF.

V usage is TRBV7-2 and J usage is TRBJ2-3, with 9 bases matching TRBD2. V was pared by 2 bases and J by 4 bases, with 4 bases of the junction left unmatched. The CDR3 runs to 15 residues. Germline-derived CDR1 and CDR2 are SGHTA and FQGNSA. The CDR3 nucleotides are TGTGCCAGCAGCTTACGGCGGGAGGGTTCAGATACGCAGTATTTT. Translated: CASSLRREGSDTQYF.

This clone showed up just a few times. DNA of the CDR3: TGTGCCAGCTTGGGAGGTGCTGATCAGCCCCAGCATTTT. Its translation: CASLGGADQPQHF. The rearrangement links TRBV5-8 to TRBJ1-5; no definite D call. V gave up 7 bases and J gave up 5 bases, with 13 bases separating them. The CDR3 has 13 amino acids. Per the germline V gene, CDR1 is SGHTS and CDR2 is YDEGEE.

The rearrangement uses TRBV19 and TRBJ2-3; D may correspond to TRBD1 or TRBD2 (5 bases each). The germline V and J ends were trimmed by 4 bases and 0 bases, with 17 bases remaining between them. Germline CDR1 LNHDA, CDR2 SQIVND (reference sequence). The CDR3 totals 17 residues. This CDR3 reads CASSNIGAASSTDTQYF. CDR3 DNA sequence: TGTGCCAGTAGTAATATCGGGGCAGCATCTAGCACAGATACGCAGTATTTT.

This chain uses TRBV11-2 with TRBJ1-1, with unresolved D. The V gene's germline CDR1 is SGHAT and CDR2 FQNNGV. With 1 base removed from V and 2 bases from J, the gap between germline ends came to 11 bases. The CDR3 sequence is 15 residues long. Here the CDR3 reads CASSLGAGGNTEAFF. CDR3 sequence (DNA): TGTGCCAGCAGCTTAGGGGCAGGAGGAAACACTGAAGCTTTCTTT.